This TCR beta chain is from a study of blood T cell repertoires in COVID-19. About the study: There were acute and convalescent COVID-19 samples, and they came from the United States, Italy and Spain. In each case, the material was cDNA or gDNA derived from T cells, B-cell-depleted T cells, or PBMCs.

Assay: immunoSEQ multiplex PCR; the TCRdb copy retains only in-frame clones and omits some. The profile shows some 120,000 clones, more than 70% of them singletons. This CDR3 is built from 12 residues. Deletions cut 10 bases from V and 2 bases from J, with 11 bases between. The V gene's germline CDR1 is MNHEY and CDR2 SVGAGI. V usage is TRBV6-5 and J usage is TRBJ1-1; no definite D call. The specimen was peripheral blood. The receptor was derived from a human donor in a cohort sampled during active COVID-19. CDR3 loop: CATGEGNTEAFF. CDR3 DNA: TGTGCCACCGGGGAGGGAAACACTGAAGCTTTCTTT.